This T cell receptor (beta chain) was identified during a study of blood T cell repertoires in COVID-19 (dated by TCRdb to 2018 to 2021). In terms of the full investigation: Samples covering the acute and convalescent phases of COVID-19 were provided by collaborators in the United States, Italy and Spain. The repertoires were released in a freely available public database meant as a resource for research on the immune response to SARS-CoV-2. Where available, HLA class I and class II types were obtained from metadata supplied by the sample provider rather than from assay-based typing. The samples were drawn from two sources: the first 160 participants of the ongoing ImmuneRACE study, and some 1,300 subjects contributed by 6 global collaborators. The material from the prospective study consisted of cDNA or gDNA derived from T cells, B-cell-depleted T cells, or PBMCs. The dataset comprised deeply sampled blood TCRbeta repertoires from subjects exposed to, actively infected with, or recovered from COVID-19. The sample metadata nearly always contained a de-identified subject ID, COVID-19 status, age in years and sex.

In Seattle, one collaborating source enrolled patients while the infection was active and tracked those patients longitudinally over the course of disease. Collaborating institutions collected whole blood in K2EDTA tubes following their own protocols. For TCRbeta analysis, collaborators shipped samples as frozen whole blood, isolated PBMCs, or DNA extracted from either of those sample types. The immunoSEQ Assay, a bias-controlled multiplex PCR, was used to amplify TCRbeta CDR3 regions from genomic DNA. For the original study's pipeline: Within the assay, amplification of reference gene primers was used to estimate how many nucleated cells each sample contained. To quantify the absolute abundance of each unique TCRbeta CDR3 rearrangement, sequence reads were collapsed and filtered. For each sample, productive Simpson clonality was calculated as the square root of Simpson's diversity index across productive rearrangements. TCRdb obtained this table from immuneACCESS and retained in-frame rearrangements with V and J assigned. These tables miss some clones; where compared with another copy, unresolved V genes account for less than half of the shortfall, and the remainder is unexplained. That table supplies the V and J calls and clone size; D and trimming were determined from the DNA. Counted in this sample were tens of thousands of clones; 65% to 80% of them appeared once. Together, the top ten hold more than 15% of the sample.

A remark on this clone: Its antigen is still unknown. No much larger clone is present one base from it, and per-base qualities are unavailable.

Overall results and qualifications from the work: The amount of clinical and demographic metadata varied by source and participant and was provided uncurated.

The receptor's source is a man aged 30 to 45 with COVID-19, enrolled during active disease. Material for sequencing was peripheral blood.

Here the CDR3 is given as CASSFAQRQPQHF. The DNA sequence is TGTGCCAGCAGTTTCGCCCAGAGGCAGCCCCAGCATTTT. This chain joins TRBV27 to TRBJ1-5; no confident D gene assignment can be made. The CDR3 spans 13 residues, from the cysteine through the phenylalanine. The CDR3 DNA has 39 bases and is translated from base 1. The V end loses 3 bases and the J end loses 7 bases, and a stretch of 10 bases separates them. Taken from the germline V gene (reference sequence), the CDR1 and CDR2 loops are MNHEY and SMNVEV.